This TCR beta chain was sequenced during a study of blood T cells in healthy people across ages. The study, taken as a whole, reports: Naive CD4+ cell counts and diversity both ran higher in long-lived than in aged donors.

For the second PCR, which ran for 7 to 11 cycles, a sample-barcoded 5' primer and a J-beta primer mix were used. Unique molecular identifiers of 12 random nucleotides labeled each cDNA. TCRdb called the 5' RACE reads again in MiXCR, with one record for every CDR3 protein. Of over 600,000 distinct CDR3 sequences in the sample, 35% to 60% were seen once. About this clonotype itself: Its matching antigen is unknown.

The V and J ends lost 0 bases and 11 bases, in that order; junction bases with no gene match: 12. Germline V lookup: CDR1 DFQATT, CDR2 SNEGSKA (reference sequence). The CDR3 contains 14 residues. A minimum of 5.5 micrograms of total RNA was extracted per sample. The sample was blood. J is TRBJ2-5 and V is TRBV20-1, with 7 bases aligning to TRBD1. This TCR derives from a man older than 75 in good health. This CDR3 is CSAREGGGHNEQYF. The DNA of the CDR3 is TGCAGTGCTAGAGAAGGGGGCGGCCACAATGAGCAGTACTTC.